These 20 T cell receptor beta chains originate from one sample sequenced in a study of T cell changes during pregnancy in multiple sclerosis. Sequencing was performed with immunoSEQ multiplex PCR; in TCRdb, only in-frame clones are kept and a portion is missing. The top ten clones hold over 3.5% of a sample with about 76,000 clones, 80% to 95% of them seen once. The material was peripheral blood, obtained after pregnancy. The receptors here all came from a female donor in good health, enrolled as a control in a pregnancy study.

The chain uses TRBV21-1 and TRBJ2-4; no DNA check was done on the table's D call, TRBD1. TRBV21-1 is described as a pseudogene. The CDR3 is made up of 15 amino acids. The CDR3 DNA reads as TGTGCCAGCAGCTCTGGGTACAGGGCCAAAAACATTCAGTACTTC. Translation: CASSSGYRAKNIQYF.

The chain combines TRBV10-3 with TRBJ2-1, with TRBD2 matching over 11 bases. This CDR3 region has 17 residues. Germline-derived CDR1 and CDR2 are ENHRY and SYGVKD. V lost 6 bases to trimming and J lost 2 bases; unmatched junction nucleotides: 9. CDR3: CAIRPQLAGAPYNEQFF. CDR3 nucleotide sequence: TGTGCCATCAGACCTCAACTAGCGGGGGCCCCCTACAATGAGCAGTTCTTC.

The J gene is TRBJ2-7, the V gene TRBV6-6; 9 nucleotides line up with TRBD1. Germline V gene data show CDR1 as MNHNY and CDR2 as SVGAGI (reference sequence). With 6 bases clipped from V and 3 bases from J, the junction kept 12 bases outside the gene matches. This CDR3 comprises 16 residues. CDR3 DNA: TGTGCCAGCAGCCCCCCGTCTACAGGGGGCCTCTACGAGCAGTACTTC. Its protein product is CASSPPSTGGLYEQYF.

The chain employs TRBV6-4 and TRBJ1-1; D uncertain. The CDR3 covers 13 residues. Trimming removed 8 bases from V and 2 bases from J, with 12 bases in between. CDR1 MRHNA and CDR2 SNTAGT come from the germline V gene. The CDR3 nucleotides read TGTGCCAGCCGGGGTGAGGGAAACACTGAAGCTTTCTTT. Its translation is CASRGEGNTEAFF.

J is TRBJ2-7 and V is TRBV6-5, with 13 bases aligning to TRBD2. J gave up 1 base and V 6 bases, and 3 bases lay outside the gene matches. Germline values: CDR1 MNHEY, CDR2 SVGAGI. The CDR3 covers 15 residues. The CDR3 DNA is TGTGCCAGCAGGGGACTAGCGGGGCGATCCTACGAGCAGTACTTC. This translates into CASRGLAGRSYEQYF.

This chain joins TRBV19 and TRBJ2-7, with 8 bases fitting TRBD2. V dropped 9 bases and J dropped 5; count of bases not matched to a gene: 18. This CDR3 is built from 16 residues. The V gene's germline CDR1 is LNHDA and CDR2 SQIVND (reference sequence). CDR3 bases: TGTGCCAGCTTTCCGGGACTAGGAGGTTTTGGGAACGAGCAGTACTTC. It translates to CASFPGLGGFGNEQYF.

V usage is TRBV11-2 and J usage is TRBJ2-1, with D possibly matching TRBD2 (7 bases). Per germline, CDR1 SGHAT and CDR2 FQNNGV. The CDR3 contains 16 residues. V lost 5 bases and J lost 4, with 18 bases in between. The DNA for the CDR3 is TGTGCCAGCAGCCGTGCTGGGGGGGGGCCTTACAATGAGCAGTTCTTC. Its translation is CASSRAGGGPYNEQFF.

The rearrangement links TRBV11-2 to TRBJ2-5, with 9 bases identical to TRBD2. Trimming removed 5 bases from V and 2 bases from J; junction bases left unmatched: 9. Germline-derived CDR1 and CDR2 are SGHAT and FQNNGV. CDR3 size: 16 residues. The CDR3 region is CASSAQTSGYQETQYF. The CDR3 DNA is TGTGCCAGCAGCGCGCAGACTAGCGGCTATCAAGAGACCCAGTACTTC. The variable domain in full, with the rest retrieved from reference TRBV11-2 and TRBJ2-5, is EAGVAQSPRYKIIEKRQSVAFWCNPISGHATLYWYQQILGQGPKLLIQFQNNGVVDDSQLPKDRFSAERLKGVDSTLKIQPAKLEDSAVYLCASSAQTSGYQETQYFGPGTRLLVL.

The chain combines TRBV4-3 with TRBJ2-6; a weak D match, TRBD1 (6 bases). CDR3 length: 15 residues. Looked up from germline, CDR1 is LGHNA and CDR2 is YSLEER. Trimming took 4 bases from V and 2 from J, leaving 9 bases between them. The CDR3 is CASSLQGTGANVLTF. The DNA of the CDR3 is TGCGCCAGCAGCCTCCAGGGGACTGGGGCCAACGTCCTGACTTTC.

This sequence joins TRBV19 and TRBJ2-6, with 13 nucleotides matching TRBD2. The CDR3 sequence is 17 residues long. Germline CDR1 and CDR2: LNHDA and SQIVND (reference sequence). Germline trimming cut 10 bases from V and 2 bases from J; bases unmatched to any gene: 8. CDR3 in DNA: TGTGCCACAACACTAGCGGGGGGGCAGGCTGGGGCCAACGTCCTGACTTTC. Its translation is CATTLAGGQAGANVLTF.

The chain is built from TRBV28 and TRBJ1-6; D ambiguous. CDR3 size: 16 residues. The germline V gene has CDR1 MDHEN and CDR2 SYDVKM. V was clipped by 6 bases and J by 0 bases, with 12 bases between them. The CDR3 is CASSPNPSSYNSPLHF. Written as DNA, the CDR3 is TGTGCCAGCAGCCCCAACCCGAGCTCCTATAATTCACCCCTCCACTTT.

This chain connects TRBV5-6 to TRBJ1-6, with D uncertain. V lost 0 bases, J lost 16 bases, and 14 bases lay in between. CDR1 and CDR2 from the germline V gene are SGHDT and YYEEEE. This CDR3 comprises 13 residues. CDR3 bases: TGTGCCAGCAGCTTGGAACCCTCCAGGAAACTCCACTTT. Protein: CASSLEPSRKLHF.

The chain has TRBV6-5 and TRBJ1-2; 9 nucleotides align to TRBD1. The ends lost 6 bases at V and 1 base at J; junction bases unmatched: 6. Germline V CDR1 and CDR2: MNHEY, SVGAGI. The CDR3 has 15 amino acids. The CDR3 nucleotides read TGTGCCAGCAGACCTTACAGGGGGCATAACTATGGCTACACCTTC. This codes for CASRPYRGHNYGYTF.

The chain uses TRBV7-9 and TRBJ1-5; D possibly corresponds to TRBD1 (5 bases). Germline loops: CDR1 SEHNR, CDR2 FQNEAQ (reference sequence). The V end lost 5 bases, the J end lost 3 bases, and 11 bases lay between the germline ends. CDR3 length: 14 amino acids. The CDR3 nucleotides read TGTGCCAGCAGCCGGTGGGGGGACAATCAGCCCCAGCATTTT. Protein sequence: CASSRWGDNQPQHF.

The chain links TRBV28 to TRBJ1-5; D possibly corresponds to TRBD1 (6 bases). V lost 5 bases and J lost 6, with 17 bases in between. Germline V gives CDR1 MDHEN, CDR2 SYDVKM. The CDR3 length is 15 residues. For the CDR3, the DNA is TGTGCCAGCAGTCAACCCCGGGACACGGGTCAGCCCCAGCATTTT. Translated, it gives CASSQPRDTGQPQHF. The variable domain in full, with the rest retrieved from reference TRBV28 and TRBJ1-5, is DVKVTQSSRYLVKRTGEKVFLECVQDMDHENMFWYRQDPGLGLRLIYFSYDVKMKEKGDIPEGYSVSREKKERFSLILESASTNQTSMYLCASSQPRDTGQPQHFGDGTRLSIL.

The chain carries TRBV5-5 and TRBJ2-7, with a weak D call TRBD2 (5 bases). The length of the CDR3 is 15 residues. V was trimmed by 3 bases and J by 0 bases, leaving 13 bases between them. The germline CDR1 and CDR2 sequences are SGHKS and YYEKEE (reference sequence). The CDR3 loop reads CASSSSGWSSYEQYF. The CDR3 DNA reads TGTGCCAGCAGCTCCTCGGGGTGGAGCTCCTACGAGCAGTACTTC.

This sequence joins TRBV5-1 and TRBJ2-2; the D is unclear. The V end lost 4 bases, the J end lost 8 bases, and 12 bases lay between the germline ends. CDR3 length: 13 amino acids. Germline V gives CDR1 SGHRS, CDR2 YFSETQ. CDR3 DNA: TGCGCCAGCAGCCTACCGACTTTGGGGGAGCTGTTTTTT. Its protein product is CASSLPTLGELFF.

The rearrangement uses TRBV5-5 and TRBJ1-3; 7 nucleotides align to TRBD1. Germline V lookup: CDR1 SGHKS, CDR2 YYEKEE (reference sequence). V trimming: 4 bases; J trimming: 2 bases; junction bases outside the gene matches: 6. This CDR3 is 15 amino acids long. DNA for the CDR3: TGTGCCAGCAGCGTGTACAGGGGAACTGGAAACACCATATATTTT. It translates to CASSVYRGTGNTIYF. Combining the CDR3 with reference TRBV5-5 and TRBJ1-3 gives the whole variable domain DAGVTQSPTHLIKTRGQQVTLRCSPISGHKSVSWYQQVLGQGPQFIFQYYEKEERGRGNFPDRFSARQFPNYSSELNVNALLLGDSALYLCASSVYRGTGNTIYFGEGSWLTVV.

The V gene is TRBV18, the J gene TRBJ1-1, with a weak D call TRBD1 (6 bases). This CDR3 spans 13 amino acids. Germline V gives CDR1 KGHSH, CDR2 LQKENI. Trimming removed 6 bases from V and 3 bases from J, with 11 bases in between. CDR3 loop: CASSPTGYTEAFF. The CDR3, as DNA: TGTGCCAGCTCGCCGACAGGATACACTGAAGCTTTCTTT.

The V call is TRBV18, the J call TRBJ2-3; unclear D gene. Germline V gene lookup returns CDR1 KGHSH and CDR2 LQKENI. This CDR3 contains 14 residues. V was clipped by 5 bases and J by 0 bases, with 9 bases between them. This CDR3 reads CASSTRVSTDTQYF. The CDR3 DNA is TGTGCCAGCTCAACCCGCGTCAGCACAGATACGCAGTATTTT.